This T cell receptor beta chain was captured by sequencing in a study of blood T cells in healthy people across ages. Overall study results and limits: The lack of PBMC sorting stopped any conclusive naive versus antigen-experienced comparison. Higher diversity, along with more naive CD4+ cells, distinguished long-lived donors from aged donors. Roughly linearly, TCR beta diversity per million T cells fell as age increased.

About this clonotype itself: Its specificity is unknown.

Together with a sample-barcoded 5' primer, a J-beta primer mix was included in a second PCR lasting roughly 6 to 12 cycles. All samples gave at least 3 million CDR3-containing paired-end reads. TCRdb independently ran MiXCR on the 5' RACE reads; one entry per CDR3 protein. This sample has more than 650,000 distinct CDR3 sequences, with about 20% found just once. The germline gives CDR1 DFQATT, CDR2 SNEGSKA (reference sequence). The CDR3 has 13 residues. The V and J ends lost 7 bases and 7 bases, in that order; junction bases with no gene match: 5. V gene TRBV20-1 combines with J gene TRBJ2-1; 12 bases align to TRBD1. The sample taken for sequencing was blood. The origin of this receptor is a man in his 70s in good health. The CDR3, as DNA: TGCAGTGTACCGGGACAGGGGGCAAATGAGCAGTTCTTC. Protein: CSVPGQGANEQFF.